The T cell receptor (beta chain) described here comes from a study of shared clonotypes between healthy human individuals. Study results and caveats: Large sequencing depth failed to make sorted-subset sequencing complete, rarefaction showed. It was observed that approximately 5% of naive CD4 clonotypes were shared across a handful of donors. Larger richness was generally estimated for naive than memory subsets.

In the case of this clone: Its antigen remains unidentified.

As defined, naive CD8 cells were CD45RO-negative and positively selected for CCR7, with terminally differentiated effector memory CD45RA+ cells excluded. Every donor was a Caucasian adult from Nashville, Tennessee. V was pared by 0 bases and J by 2 bases, with 6 bases between. Germline values: CDR1 LNHDA, CDR2 SQIVND (reference sequence). The CDR3 is 14 residues long. Using immunoSEQ multiplex PCR, the repertoire was profiled, and TCRdb retains in-frame clones only, with some absent. The profile shows millions of clones, about 93% of them singletons. The origin of this receptor is a man between 18 and 35 years old in good health. Some clones in this sample may be carry-over from other donors' samples. The rearrangement links TRBV19 to TRBJ2-3, with D perhaps TRBD1 (5 bases). Input material: naive CD8+ T cells from PBMCs. CDR3 bases: TGTGCCAGTAGTATAGAAGGGGCCACAGATACGCAGTATTTT. Residues: CASSIEGATDTQYF.